A selection of T cell receptor beta chains follows, all from one sample in a study of CD8 T cells in ankylosing spondylitis. TCRdb called the 5' RACE reads again in MiXCR, with one record for every CDR3 protein. The profile shows a few hundred thousand distinct CDR3 sequences, around 20% of them singletons. The source material was blood, either unsorted or a sorted T cell fraction (not recorded which). Receptor source: a female donor with ankylosing spondylitis or in good health (not recorded which). CDR3s include the opening cysteine and the closing phenylalanine or tryptophan. Fields, in order: D gene, J gene, clone size, V gene, CDR3 protein, CDR3 DNA. A D gene is named only where the DNA matches it firmly. Not all rows give a size; the values are once, few, many and, for expanded clones, a class.

>NA|TRBJ2-1|few|TRBV15
CATSRDNFLSSYNEQFF
TGTGCCACCAGCAGGGACAACTTCCTGAGCTCCTACAATGAGCAGTTCTTC
>NA|TRBJ2-6|few|TRBV6-5
CASSMTPTVLTF
TGTGCCAGCAGTATGACACCAACCGTCCTGACTTTC
>NA|TRBJ1-4|few|TRBV12-3/TRBV12-4
CASSLTGSGGEKLFF
TGTGCCAGCAGTTTAACTGGCTCAGGAGGCGAAAAACTGTTTTTT
>TRBD1|TRBJ2-4|NA|TRBV3-1
CASSPRDRGIIQYF
TGTGCCAGCAGCCCCCGGGACAGGGGGATCATTCAGTACTTC
>NA|TRBJ1-5|few|TRBV2
CASAGLAQPQHF
TGTGCCAGCGCGGGATTGGCTCAGCCCCAGCATTTT
>NA|TRBJ2-1|once|TRBV20-1
CSAREGVRGGEFF
TGCAGTGCTAGAGAGGGGGTTCGAGGAGGGGAGTTCTTC
>TRBD2|TRBJ2-3|NA|TRBV4-2
CASSQEEAGGGLGDTQYF
TGTGCCAGCAGCCAAGAAGAAGCGGGAGGCGGCTTAGGGGATACGCAGTATTTT
>TRBD2|TRBJ2-1|few|TRBV7-2
CASSFLLAGEGGEQFF
TGTGCCAGCAGCTTTCTACTAGCGGGAGAAGGTGGTGAGCAGTTCTTC
>NA|TRBJ1-1|few|TRBV18
CASSPSRGGGTEAFF
TGTGCCAGCTCACCCTCGCGGGGAGGGGGCACTGAAGCTTTCTTT
>NA|TRBJ1-5|few|TRBV12-3/TRBV12-4
CASSLWTGLGVNQPQHF
TGTGCCAGCAGTTTATGGACGGGGCTGGGGGTAAATCAGCCCCAGCATTTT
>TRBD1|TRBJ2-2|many|TRBV4-3
CASSQEPGQTLRTGELFF
TGCGCCAGCAGCCAAGAGCCGGGACAGACTCTTCGGACCGGGGAGCTGTTTTTT
>NA|TRBJ2-7|NA|TRBV20-1
CSALSGGSGYEQYF
TGCAGTGCCCTATCGGGTGGGAGCGGTTACGAGCAGTACTTC
>TRBD2|TRBJ2-4|NA|TRBV27
CASSLLAGGRAKNIQYF
TGTGCCAGCAGTTTGCTAGCGGGAGGCCGGGCCAAAAACATTCAGTACTTC
>NA|TRBJ1-6|NA|TRBV11-2
CASSLARRDSPLHF
TGTGCCAGCAGCTTAGCACGGCGGGATTCACCCCTCCACTTT
>NA|TRBJ2-7|many|TRBV12-3/TRBV12-4
CASSHYGTLNEQYF
TGTGCCAGCAGTCATTATGGGACCCTCAACGAGCAGTACTTC
>NA|TRBJ2-7|few|TRBV10-3
CAISDGSSFYEQYF
TGTGCCATCAGTGACGGCAGTTCTTTCTACGAGCAGTACTTC